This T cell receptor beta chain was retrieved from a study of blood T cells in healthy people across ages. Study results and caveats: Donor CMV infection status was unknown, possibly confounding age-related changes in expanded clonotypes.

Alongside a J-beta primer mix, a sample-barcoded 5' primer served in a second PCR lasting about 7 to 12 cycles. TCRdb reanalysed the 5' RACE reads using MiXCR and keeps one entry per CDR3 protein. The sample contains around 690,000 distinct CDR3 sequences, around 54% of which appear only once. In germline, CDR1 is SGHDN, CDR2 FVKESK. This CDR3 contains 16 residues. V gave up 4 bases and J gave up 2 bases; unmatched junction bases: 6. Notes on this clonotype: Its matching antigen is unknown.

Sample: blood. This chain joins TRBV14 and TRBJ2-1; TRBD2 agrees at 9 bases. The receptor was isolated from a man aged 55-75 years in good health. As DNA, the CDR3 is TGTGCCAGCAGCCGCAAAGCGGGGGGAACCTACAATGAGCAGTTCTTC. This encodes CASSRKAGGTYNEQFF.